This TCR beta chain was identified in a study of cytomegalovirus exposure and HLA in healthy donors. Study information: T cells numbering 150 million to 200 million yielded approximately 100 million unique TCR beta sequences in an earlier analysis. Genetic ancestry analysis placed approximately 80% of the 398 donors that were genotyped in the Caucasian-associated cluster. General study points: High specificity and sensitivity for cytomegalovirus status were reported for the classifier.

CDR3 size: 19 residues. J gave up 0 bases and V 1 base, and 8 bases lay outside the gene matches. Germline V gene lookup returns CDR1 SGHTA and CDR2 FQGNSA. A note on this clone: Its target is not known.

PCR used 60 Vbeta primers and 13 Jbeta primers. Original processing notes: Roughly 9.9 million shared chains were among the approximately 76 million unique TCR beta chains that a later analysis counted. Some clones are missing from TCRdb's copy, which holds only in-frame ones; the method was immunoSEQ multiplex PCR. The V and J calls and clone size come from that table; D and trimming were worked out from the DNA. This sample has some 150,000 clones; less than 80% occur once, and the top ten carry about 1.8%. The rearrangement uses TRBV7-2 and TRBJ2-2; 10 bases map to TRBD2. Sequencing was performed on PBMCs. The receptor was derived from a female donor in good health and CMV-seropositive. CDR3 sequence reads: CASSLVLAGGNPNTGELFF. The CDR3 region has the DNA TGTGCCAGCAGCTTAGTCTTAGCGGGGGGAAACCCGAACACCGGGGAGCTGTTTTTT.